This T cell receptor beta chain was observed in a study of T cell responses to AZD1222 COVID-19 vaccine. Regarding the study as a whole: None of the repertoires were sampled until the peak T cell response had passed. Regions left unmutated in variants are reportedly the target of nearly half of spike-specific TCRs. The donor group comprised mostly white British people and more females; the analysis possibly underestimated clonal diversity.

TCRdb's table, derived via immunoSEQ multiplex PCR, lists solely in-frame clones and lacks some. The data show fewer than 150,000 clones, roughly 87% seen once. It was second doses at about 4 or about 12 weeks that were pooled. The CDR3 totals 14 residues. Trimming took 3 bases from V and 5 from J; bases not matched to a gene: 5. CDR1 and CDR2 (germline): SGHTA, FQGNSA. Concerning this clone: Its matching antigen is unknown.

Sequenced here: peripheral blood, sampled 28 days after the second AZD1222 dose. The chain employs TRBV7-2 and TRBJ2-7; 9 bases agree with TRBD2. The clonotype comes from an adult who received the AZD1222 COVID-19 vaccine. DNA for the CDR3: TGTGCCAGCAGCTTGGGCGGGAGGGTAAACGAGCAGTACTTC. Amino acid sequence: CASSLGGRVNEQYF.